The text below deals with one TCR beta chain. These data belong to a study of blood T cells in healthy people across ages. Germline V gene sequence: CDR1 SEHNR, CDR2 FQNEAQ (reference sequence). V shed 4 bases, J shed 14 bases, and the junction held 5 bases outside the gene matches. The CDR3 length is 11 residues. PCR was performed a second time for roughly 7 to 12 cycles using a sample-barcoded 5' primer and a J-beta primer mix. Each cDNA molecule received a tag from a template-switch adaptor that had 12 random nucleotides. One entry per CDR3 protein results from TCRdb running MiXCR on the 5' RACE reads. The sample holds approximately 770,000 distinct CDR3 sequences, nearly 60% seen once.

Material: blood. The TCR sequence derives from a young man in good health. The chain carries TRBV7-9 and TRBJ2-4, with 7 bases identical to TRBD1. The CDR3 region has the DNA TGTGCCAGCAGCTACGACAGGGAGAAGTACTTC. Its protein is CASSYDREKYF.